The sample holds many counts of the clone carrying this T cell receptor (beta chain). Its specificity is not known. This sample is drawn from a study of molecular identifiers for immune sequencing clone quantification. Methods described previously were used for bulk TCR libraries, and listed TCR primers were applied. TCRdb processed the PCR reads anew with MiXCR; each CDR3 protein has one entry. The table records about 320,000 distinct CDR3 sequences, 24% of them present only once. This CDR3 has 13 amino acids. Germline values: CDR1 LNHDA, CDR2 SQIVND (reference sequence). V shed 3 bases and J shed 3 bases, with 9 bases lying between them. Study findings and constraints: Amid approximately 1 million naive cells, spiked Jurkat TCR RNA from one cell was reportedly still detectable.

The gene calls are TRBV19 and TRBJ2-7, with TRBD2 as a possible D gene (5 bases). This clonotype was obtained from a human donor in good health. Some libraries in this study had Jurkat cell RNA spiked in. The sample taken for sequencing was naive CD8+ T cells from blood, with Jurkat cell RNA spiked in. Subset reported: FACS-sorted CD8+CD4-CCR7+CD45RA+ naive T cells. The CDR3 region has the DNA TGTGCCAGTAGTATCTCGGGAAGCTACGAGCAGTACTTC. It translates to CASSISGSYEQYF.